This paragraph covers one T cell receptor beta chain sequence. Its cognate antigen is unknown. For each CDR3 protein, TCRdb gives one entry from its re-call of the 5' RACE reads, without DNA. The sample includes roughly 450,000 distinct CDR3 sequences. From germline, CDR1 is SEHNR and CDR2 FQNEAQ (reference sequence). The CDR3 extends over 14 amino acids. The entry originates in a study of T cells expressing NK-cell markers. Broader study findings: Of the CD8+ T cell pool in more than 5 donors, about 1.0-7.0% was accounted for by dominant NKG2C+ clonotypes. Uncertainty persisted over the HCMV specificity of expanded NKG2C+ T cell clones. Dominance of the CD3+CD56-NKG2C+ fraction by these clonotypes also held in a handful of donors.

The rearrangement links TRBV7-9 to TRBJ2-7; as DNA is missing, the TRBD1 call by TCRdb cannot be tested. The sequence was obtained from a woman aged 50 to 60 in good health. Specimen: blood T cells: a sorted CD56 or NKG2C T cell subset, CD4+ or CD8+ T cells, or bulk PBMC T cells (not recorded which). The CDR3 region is CASSPLPGTYEQYF. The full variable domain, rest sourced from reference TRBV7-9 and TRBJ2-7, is DTGVSQNPRHKITKRGQNVTFRCDPISEHNRLYWYRQTLGQGPEFLTYFQNEAQLEKSRLLSDRFSAERPKGSFSTLEIQRTEQGDSAMYLCASSPLPGTYEQYFGPGTRLTVT.